The T cell receptor beta chain under discussion was sequenced for a study of T cells after yellow fever vaccination. Each CDR3 protein gets one entry after TCRdb re-called the 5' RACE reads with MiXCR. The sample records some 320,000 distinct CDR3 sequences, 4.1% being singletons. The CDR3 sequence is 16 residues long. Germline V gene sequence: CDR1 SGHRS, CDR2 YFSETQ. Trimming removed 7 bases at V and 1 base at J, with 17 bases between. This clonotype was picked up many times. The receptor was isolated from a man aged 18 to 35 who received the YFV17D yellow fever vaccine. The rearrangement links TRBV5-1 to TRBJ2-2, with D possibly matching TRBD1 (6 bases). The material sequenced was PBMCs, taken 5 days after the yellow fever booster vaccination. The CDR3 bases are TGCGCCAGCCAGGGGCGAACGGGCCGGAACACCGGGGAGCTGTTTTTT. Translation: CASQGRTGRNTGELFF. The full variable domain, completed using reference TRBV5-1 and TRBJ2-2, is KAGVTQTPRYLIKTRGQQVTLSCSPISGHRSVSWYQQTPGQGLQFLFEYFSETQRNKGNFPGRFSGRQFSNSRSEMNVSTLELGDSALYLCASQGRTGRNTGELFFGEGSRLTVL.